This entry concerns a single TCR beta chain. After removal of 5 bases from V and 4 bases from J, the junction contained 5 bases not matched to a gene. Germline CDR1 and CDR2: SGHAT and FQDESV (reference sequence). This CDR3 region has 13 residues. These data originate in a study of cytotoxic CD8 clonotypes in ibrutinib-treated CLL. Generated by immunoSEQ multiplex PCR, the TCRdb table keeps only in-frame clones and is missing some. The table has over 150,000 clones, roughly 86% seen once. The V call is TRBV11-1, the J call TRBJ2-7, with 7 bases aligning to TRBD2. The TCR comes from a human donor with chronic lymphocytic leukemia. The material was PBMCs, obtained after 12 months of ibrutinib treatment. CDR3 sequence: CASSGGVSYEQYF. In DNA, the CDR3 is TGTGCCAGCAGCGGGGGGGTATCTTACGAGCAGTACTTC. Complete variable domain (other parts from reference TRBV11-1 and TRBJ2-7): EAEVAQSPRYKITEKSQAVAFWCDPISGHATLYWYRQILGQGPELLVQFQDESVVDDSQLPKDRFSAERLKGVDSTLKIQPAELGDSAMYLCASSGGVSYEQYFGPGTRLTVT.